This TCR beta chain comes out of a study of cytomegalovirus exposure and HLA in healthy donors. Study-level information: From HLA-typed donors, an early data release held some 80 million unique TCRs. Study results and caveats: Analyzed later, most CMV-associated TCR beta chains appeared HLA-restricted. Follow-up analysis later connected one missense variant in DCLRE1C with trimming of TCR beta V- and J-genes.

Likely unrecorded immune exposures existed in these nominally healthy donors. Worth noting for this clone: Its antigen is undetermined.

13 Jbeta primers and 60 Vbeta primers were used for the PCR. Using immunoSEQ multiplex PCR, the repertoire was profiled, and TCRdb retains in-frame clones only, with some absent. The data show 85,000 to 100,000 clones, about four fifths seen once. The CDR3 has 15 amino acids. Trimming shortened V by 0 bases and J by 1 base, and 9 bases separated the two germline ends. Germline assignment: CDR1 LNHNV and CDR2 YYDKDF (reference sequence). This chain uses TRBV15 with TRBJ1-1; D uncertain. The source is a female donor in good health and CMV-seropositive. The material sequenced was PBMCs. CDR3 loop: CATSRDLQSNTEAFF. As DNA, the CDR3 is TGTGCCACCAGCAGAGATCTACAGTCGAACACTGAAGCTTTCTTT.